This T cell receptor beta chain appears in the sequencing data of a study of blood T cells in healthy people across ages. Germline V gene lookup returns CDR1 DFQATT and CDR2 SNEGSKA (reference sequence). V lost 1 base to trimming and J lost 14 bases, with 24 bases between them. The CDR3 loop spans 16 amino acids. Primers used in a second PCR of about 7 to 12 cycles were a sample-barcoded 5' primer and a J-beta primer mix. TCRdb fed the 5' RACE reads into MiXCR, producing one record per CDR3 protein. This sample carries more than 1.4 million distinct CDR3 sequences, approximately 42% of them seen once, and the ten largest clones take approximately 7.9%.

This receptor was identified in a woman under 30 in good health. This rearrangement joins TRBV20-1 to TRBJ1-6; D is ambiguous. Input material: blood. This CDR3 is CSARGTTGMDASTLHF. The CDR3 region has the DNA TGCAGTGCTAGAGGAACTACCGGGATGGATGCGTCGACCCTCCACTTT.